Below, 17 T cell receptor beta chains from the same sample are listed, as sequenced in a study of blood T cell repertoires in COVID-19. Profiled with immunoSEQ multiplex PCR; TCRdb holds only in-frame clones, not every one. The sample holds 350,000 to 500,000 clones, roughly 88% seen once. The sample comprised PBMCs or T cells enriched from blood (not recorded which). The source is a woman younger than 30 who had been exposed to COVID-19.

The chain has TRBV15 and TRBJ2-1; possibly TRBD1 for D (5 bases). The CDR3 extends over 15 amino acids. The V end lost 5 bases, the J end lost 1 base, and 12 bases lay between the germline ends. Germline CDR1 LNHNV, CDR2 YYDKDF (reference sequence). Here the CDR3 DNA reads TGTGCCACCAGCGTAGGGGATCAGTCCTACAATGAGCAGTTCTTC. It encodes CATSVGDQSYNEQFF.

With respect to this clone: This sample includes further DNA sequences coding for the same CDR3. The rearrangement joins TRBV18 to TRBJ2-5; D is unclear. The germline CDR1 and CDR2 sequences are KGHSH and LQKENI. V was clipped by 3 bases and J by 1 base, with 3 bases between them. The CDR3 covers 12 residues. The CDR3: CASSPLQETQYF. The CDR3 bases are TGTGCCAGCTCACCCCTCCAAGAGACCCAGTACTTC.

This clone has a single count. Mismatch with germline at one junction end may stem from a read error. J is TRBJ1-3 and V is TRBV7-9; D gene ambiguous. Germline CDR1 and CDR2: SEHNR and FQNEAQ (reference sequence). The CDR3 has 11 residues. For the CDR3, the DNA is TGTGCCAGCCCACCCGACCCAGGCCCGAATTTT. It yields the protein CASPPDPGPNF.

The J gene is TRBJ1-3, the V gene TRBV11-2, with D possibly TRBD1 on 6 matching bases. In germline, CDR1 is SGHAT, CDR2 FQNNGV. The CDR3 covers 15 residues. V lost 2 bases to trimming and J lost 2 bases, with 10 bases between them. The CDR3 sequence is CASSLTRGTGNTIYF. The CDR3 DNA sequence: TGTGCCAGCAGCTTAACCAGGGGCACTGGAAACACCATATATTTT.

This clone was observed a single time. The chain has TRBV4-3 and TRBJ2-7; the D gene is possibly TRBD1 (5 bases). Between the trimmed V and J ends, which lost 1 base and 2 bases, there was a span of 9 bases. In germline, CDR1 is LGHNA, CDR2 YSLEER. This CDR3 spans 14 amino acids. The CDR3 here is CASSQGTSTYEQYF. Here the CDR3 DNA reads TGCGCCAGCAGCCAAGGGACAAGTACCTACGAGCAGTACTTC.

This sequence joins TRBV4-3 and TRBJ2-5, with D uncertain. This CDR3 is built from 13 residues. The V gene lost 0 bases and the J gene lost 3 bases, with 5 bases spanning the gap. The germline gives CDR1 LGHNA, CDR2 YSLEER. The CDR3 sequence is CASSQDRKETQYF. The CDR3 DNA reads as TGCGCCAGCAGCCAAGACAGGAAAGAGACCCAGTACTTC.

This clone has a handful of counts. The chain uses TRBV5-8 and TRBJ2-7; 10 bases align to TRBD1. V lost 3 bases to trimming and J lost 4 bases; unmatched junction nucleotides: 10. This CDR3 comprises 16 residues. CDR1 is SGHTS and CDR2 is YDEGEE in the germline V gene. The CDR3 DNA follows: TGTGCCAGCAGCTCCGCGTATGGACAGGGGGTGTACGAGCAGTACTTC. Residues: CASSSAYGQGVYEQYF.

This sequence joins TRBV12-3 or TRBV12-4 and TRBJ1-6; 7 nucleotides agree with TRBD1. J was trimmed by 9 bases and V by 5 bases; bases with no gene match: 4. The CDR3 runs to 13 residues. DNA for the CDR3: TGTGCCAGCAGTATCAGGGACAGTTCACCCCTCCACTTT. It codes for CASSIRDSSPLHF.

The genes are TRBV7-2 and TRBJ2-2; 11 nucleotides agree with TRBD2. The V gene end was trimmed by 1 base and the J gene end by 4 bases; junction bases not matched to a gene: 2. In germline, CDR1 is SGHTA, CDR2 FQGNSA. The CDR3 extends over 16 amino acids. The CDR3 reads CASSLVAGGRTGELFF. The CDR3 DNA is TGTGCCAGCAGCTTAGTAGCGGGGGGGCGCACCGGGGAGCTGTTTTTT.

The chain joins TRBV11-1 to TRBJ2-5; TRBD1 might be the D (6 bases). CDR1 and CDR2 (germline): SGHAT, FQDESV (reference sequence). V gave up 3 bases and J gave up 1 base, with 12 bases separating them. CDR3 length equals 15 residues. The CDR3 loop is CASSFTGTTQETQYF. In DNA form, the CDR3 reads TGTGCCAGCAGCTTTACAGGGACCACCCAAGAGACCCAGTACTTC.

The V and J genes are TRBV7-8 and TRBJ2-5; 8 bases line up with TRBD1. V was pared by 1 base and J by 1 base, with 5 bases of the junction left unmatched. The CDR3 has 16 amino acids. In germline, CDR1 is SGHVS, CDR2 FQNEAQ. The CDR3 DNA sequence: TGTGCCAGCAGCTTAGAGGGGACAGGCATCCAAGAGACCCAGTACTTC. It codes for CASSLEGTGIQETQYF.

The table lists this clone with a few counts. This chain links TRBV18 with TRBJ1-5; D uncertain. CDR3 length: 15 residues. Germline loops: CDR1 KGHSH, CDR2 LQKENI. V lost 2 bases and J lost 1, with 9 bases in between. The CDR3 loop is CASSPFDTSNQPQHF. The CDR3 nucleotides are TGTGCCAGCTCACCATTTGACACCAGCAATCAGCCCCAGCATTTT.

In DNA form, the CDR3 reads TGCAGCGTTGGGAGTCCCCGGAACACTGAAGCTTTCTTT. Translating it yields CSVGSPRNTEAFF. The rearrangement uses TRBV29-1 and TRBJ1-1; unclear D gene. This CDR3 has 13 amino acids. From germline, CDR1 is SQVTM and CDR2 ANQGSEA. Trimming removed 4 bases at V and 1 base at J, with 10 bases between.

The rearrangement links TRBV6-1 to TRBJ2-7; 7 bases map to TRBD1. This CDR3 is built from 14 residues. Germline V lookup: CDR1 MNHNS, CDR2 SASEGT. After removal of 3 bases from V and 4 bases from J, the junction contained 6 bases not matched to a gene. In nucleotides, the CDR3 is TGTGCCAGCAGTGAGACAGGGCTCTGGTACGAGCAGTACTTC. It is translated as CASSETGLWYEQYF.

The J gene is TRBJ2-7, the V gene TRBV21-1; the table's D call, TRBD2, was not checked against the DNA. TRBV21-1 is a pseudogene locus. The CDR3 is 14 amino acids. CDR3 amino acids: CASSKISGAYEQYF. The CDR3 region has the DNA TGTGCCAGCAGCAAAATCTCCGGAGCCTACGAGCAGTACTTC.

The rearrangement links TRBV7-3 to TRBJ2-7, with D tentatively TRBD2 (6 bases). Trimming removed 0 bases from V and 2 bases from J, with 8 bases in between. The V gene's germline CDR1 is SGHTA and CDR2 FQGTGA. The CDR3 contains 14 residues. Written as DNA, the CDR3 is TGTGCCAGCAGCTTAACTAGCGGCCCCTACGAGCAGTACTTC. Amino acids: CASSLTSGPYEQYF.

The V gene is TRBV7-6, the J gene TRBJ2-6; TRBD1 might be the D (7 bases). Germline V gives CDR1 SGHVS, CDR2 FNYEAQ. Deletions cut 1 base from V and 2 bases from J, with 18 bases between. This CDR3 region has 19 residues. The CDR3 DNA reads TGTGCCAGCAGCTTAGTCCCACGGCAGGGGGAGGCTGGGGCCAACGTCCTGACTTTC. Translating it yields CASSLVPRQGEAGANVLTF.